This section outlines one T cell receptor beta chain sequence together with its context. The specificity of this receptor is unknown. Base qualities are not provided; no much larger clone lies one nucleotide away. The entry originates in a study of blood T cell repertoires in COVID-19 (dated by TCRdb to about 2020). About the study as a whole: Samples covering the acute and convalescent phases of COVID-19 were provided by collaborators in the United States, Italy and Spain. Deeply sampled blood TCRbeta repertoires from subjects exposed to, actively infected with, or recovered from COVID-19 were included in the dataset. Samples were obtained from the ongoing ImmuneRACE study (first 160 participants) and from 1,254 subjects provided by 6 global collaborators. Where available, HLA class I and class II types were obtained from metadata supplied by the sample provider rather than from assay-based typing. The repertoires were released in a freely available public database intended as a resource for research on the immune response to SARS-CoV-2. The prospective study material was composed of cDNA or gDNA derived from T cells, B-cell-depleted T cells, or PBMCs. A de-identified subject ID, COVID-19 status, age in years and sex were almost always included in the sample metadata. On the study overall, not on this receptor specifically: How much clinical and demographic metadata was included differed by source and by participant, and the metadata was provided uncurated.

TCRbeta CDR3 regions were amplified from genomic DNA using the immunoSEQ Assay, a bias-controlled multiplex PCR. As for the original processing: Within the assay, amplification of reference gene primers was used to estimate how many nucleated cells each sample contained. To quantify the absolute abundance of each unique TCRbeta CDR3 rearrangement, sequence reads were collapsed and filtered. For each sample, productive Simpson clonality was calculated as the square root of Simpson's diversity index across productive rearrangements. TCRdb provides this immuneACCESS table in a form limited to in-frame rearrangements. Some clones are lacking; in checked studies, under half of them reflect an unresolved V gene, and why the rest are absent is not known. V and J calls plus clone size are reproduced from that table; the DNA served to infer D and trimming. The sample records roughly 250,000 clones, under 85% of which are singletons. The ten largest account for 0.87% of the sample.

From the cysteine through the phenylalanine, the CDR3 covers 19 amino acids. Only the CDR3 DNA stays, 57 bases, in frame from base 1. Unmatched junction bases come to 7, with V trimmed by 1 base and J by 0 bases. The CDR1 and CDR2 encoded by the germline V gene (reference sequence) are MNHEY and SMNVEV. At one collaborating source in Seattle, patients were enrolled during active infection and were followed longitudinally through the course of disease. Collaborating institutions collected whole blood in K2EDTA tubes following their own protocols. Collaborator samples were shipped for TCRbeta analysis as frozen whole blood, isolated PBMCs, or DNA extracted from either sample type.

The origin of this receptor is a human donor with COVID-19, enrolled during active disease. The donor label of this sample is uncertain. The sequence links TRBV27 to TRBJ2-3, with TRBD2 identical over 13 junction bases. Sequencing was performed on peripheral blood. At the DNA level, the sequence is TGTGCCAGCAGTTTATTAGGGACTAGCGGGGCCCCTAGCACAGATACGCAGTATTTT. It codes for CASSLLGTSGAPSTDTQYF.